A selection of T cell receptor beta chains follows, all from one sample in a study of T cell responses to AZD1222 COVID-19 vaccine. Method: immunoSEQ multiplex PCR; TCRdb's copy keeps in-frame clones and lacks some. There are tens of thousands of clones in the sample; roughly nine tenths occur only once, and approximately 5.2% lies in the top ten. The starting material was peripheral blood, obtained 28 days after the second AZD1222 dose. Source of these receptors: an adult who received the AZD1222 COVID-19 vaccine. Each CDR3 is given with its conserved first and last residue. Each record gives: J gene, V gene, clone size, D gene, CDR3 protein, CDR3 DNA. A D gene is named only where the DNA matches it firmly. A clone size is listed for some rows: how often the clone was seen (once, few, many), or a class if it is expanded.

J gene: TRBJ2-5; V gene: TRBV7-6; clone size: once; D gene: TRBD1; CDR3 protein: CASTTVPGQGTETQYF; CDR3 DNA: TGTGCCAGCACCACCGTTCCCGGACAGGGGACAGAGACCCAGTACTTC
J gene: TRBJ1-1; V gene: TRBV11-2; clone size: once; D gene: NA; CDR3 protein: CASSVGRGNTEAFF; CDR3 DNA: TGTGCCAGCAGCGTAGGTCGGGGAAACACTGAAGCTTTCTTT
J gene: TRBJ1-1; V gene: TRBV5-1; clone size: NA; D gene: NA; CDR3 protein: CASSLGGGTTEAFF; CDR3 DNA: TGCGCCAGCAGCCTAGGGGGAGGAACCACTGAAGCTTTCTTT
J gene: TRBJ1-1; V gene: TRBV7-9; clone size: few; D gene: NA; CDR3 protein: CASSFAARRDTEAFF; CDR3 DNA: TGTGCCAGCAGCTTTGCGGCCCGCCGGGACACTGAAGCTTTCTTT
J gene: TRBJ2-1; V gene: TRBV7-3; clone size: NA; D gene: NA; CDR3 protein: CASSSRMGNEQFF; CDR3 DNA: TGTGCCAGCAGCTCCCGCATGGGCAATGAGCAGTTCTTC
J gene: TRBJ1-5; V gene: TRBV2; clone size: NA; D gene: TRBD1; CDR3 protein: CASGTTGKSNQPQHF; CDR3 DNA: TGTGCCAGCGGAACGACAGGGAAGAGCAATCAGCCCCAGCATTTT
J gene: TRBJ1-3; V gene: TRBV15; clone size: NA; D gene: NA; CDR3 protein: CATSREQAYSGNTIYF; CDR3 DNA: TGTGCCACCAGCAGAGAACAGGCCTACTCTGGAAACACCATATATTTT
J gene: TRBJ2-3; V gene: TRBV11-2; clone size: NA; D gene: NA; CDR3 protein: CASSSLGSTDTQYF; CDR3 DNA: TGTGCCAGCAGCTCCTTGGGGAGCACAGATACGCAGTATTTT
J gene: TRBJ2-1; V gene: TRBV20-1; clone size: few; D gene: NA; CDR3 protein: CSASGGASYNEQFF; CDR3 DNA: TGCAGTGCTAGTGGGGGGGCATCCTACAATGAGCAGTTCTTC
J gene: TRBJ2-3; V gene: TRBV10-3; clone size: NA; D gene: TRBD2; CDR3 protein: CAISRTSGGADTQYF; CDR3 DNA: TGTGCCATCAGCCGGACTAGCGGGGGGGCAGATACGCAGTATTTT
J gene: TRBJ2-1; V gene: TRBV14; clone size: NA; D gene: TRBD2; CDR3 protein: CASSPLTSGILGDEQFF; CDR3 DNA: TGTGCCAGCAGCCCTCTTACTAGCGGCATTCTCGGGGATGAGCAGTTCTTC
J gene: TRBJ1-1; V gene: TRBV3-1/TRBV3-2; clone size: NA; D gene: NA; CDR3 protein: CASSQWTGNTEAFF; CDR3 DNA: TGTGCCAGCAGCCAATGGACGGGGAACACTGAAGCTTTCTTT
J gene: TRBJ1-4; V gene: TRBV4-2; clone size: NA; D gene: TRBD1; CDR3 protein: CASSRQGTNEKLFF; CDR3 DNA: TGTGCCAGCAGCCGACAGGGGACTAATGAAAAACTGTTTTTT
J gene: TRBJ1-4; V gene: TRBV3-1/TRBV3-2; clone size: NA; D gene: NA; CDR3 protein: CASSQDLAGVGANEKLFF; CDR3 DNA: TGTGCCAGCAGCCAAGATCTGGCAGGGGTGGGAGCTAATGAAAAACTGTTTTTT
J gene: TRBJ2-1; V gene: TRBV25-1; clone size: NA; D gene: NA; CDR3 protein: CASSDGAMYNEQFF; CDR3 DNA: TGTGCCAGCAGTGATGGGGCGATGTACAATGAGCAGTTCTTC
J gene: TRBJ1-4; V gene: TRBV6-5; clone size: NA; D gene: TRBD1; CDR3 protein: CASKGQVGANEKLFF; CDR3 DNA: TGTGCCAGCAAAGGACAGGTCGGGGCAAATGAAAAACTGTTTTTT
J gene: TRBJ1-4; V gene: TRBV9; clone size: NA; D gene: TRBD1; CDR3 protein: CASSESTGMAEKLFF; CDR3 DNA: TGTGCCAGCAGCGAATCGACAGGGATGGCTGAAAAACTGTTTTTT
J gene: TRBJ1-1; V gene: TRBV5-6; clone size: NA; D gene: NA; CDR3 protein: CASSLFGTAEMNTEAFF; CDR3 DNA: TGTGCCAGCAGCTTGTTCGGGACCGCCGAAATGAACACTGAAGCTTTCTTT
J gene: TRBJ2-1; V gene: TRBV7-9; clone size: NA; D gene: TRBD1; CDR3 protein: CASSLDRGPYNEQFF; CDR3 DNA: TGTGCCAGCAGCTTAGACAGGGGACCCTACAATGAGCAGTTCTTC
J gene: TRBJ1-1; V gene: TRBV7-3; clone size: NA; D gene: NA; CDR3 protein: CASSSGQNTEAFF; CDR3 DNA: TGTGCCAGCAGCTCGGGACAGAACACTGAAGCTTTCTTT
J gene: TRBJ1-1; V gene: TRBV16; clone size: NA; D gene: NA; CDR3 protein: CASSQSSRGAFF; CDR3 DNA: TGTGCCAGCAGCCAATCCTCCCGGGGGGCTTTCTTT
J gene: TRBJ2-1; V gene: TRBV4-2; clone size: NA; D gene: TRBD2; CDR3 protein: CASSPRLAGNSFDEQFF; CDR3 DNA: TGTGCCAGCAGCCCCAGACTAGCGGGGAACTCCTTTGATGAGCAGTTCTTC
J gene: TRBJ1-1; V gene: TRBV11-2; clone size: NA; D gene: TRBD1; CDR3 protein: CASSLVSGTGVRYTEAFF; CDR3 DNA: TGTGCCAGCAGCTTAGTTTCCGGGACAGGGGTTCGGTACACTGAAGCTTTCTTT
J gene: TRBJ1-4; V gene: TRBV2; clone size: NA; D gene: TRBD1; CDR3 protein: CASSASGTGTEKLFF; CDR3 DNA: TGTGCCAGCAGTGCATCCGGGACAGGGACCGAAAAACTGTTTTTT
J gene: TRBJ1-1; V gene: TRBV9; clone size: NA; D gene: TRBD1; CDR3 protein: CASSPMTGRTEAFF; CDR3 DNA: TGTGCCAGCAGCCCAATGACAGGGAGGACTGAAGCTTTCTTT
J gene: TRBJ1-1; V gene: TRBV7-9; clone size: NA; D gene: NA; CDR3 protein: CASSRTQVGAEAFF; CDR3 DNA: TGTGCCAGCAGCCGGACTCAGGTCGGCGCTGAAGCTTTCTTT
J gene: TRBJ2-3; V gene: TRBV6-6; clone size: NA; D gene: NA; CDR3 protein: CASSYSSGRSTDTQYF; CDR3 DNA: TGTGCCAGCAGTTACTCGTCTGGGCGAAGCACAGATACGCAGTATTTT
J gene: TRBJ2-1; V gene: TRBV13; clone size: NA; D gene: TRBD2; CDR3 protein: CASSLLAGGHEQFF; CDR3 DNA: TGTGCCAGCAGCTTACTAGCGGGGGGGCATGAGCAGTTCTTC
J gene: TRBJ1-3; V gene: TRBV19; clone size: NA; D gene: NA; CDR3 protein: CASTTPARGNTIYF; CDR3 DNA: TGTGCCAGTACCACACCCGCGAGAGGAAACACCATATATTTT
J gene: TRBJ1-2; V gene: TRBV18; clone size: NA; D gene: TRBD1; CDR3 protein: CASSRDRGLYGYTF; CDR3 DNA: TGTGCCAGCTCACGGGACAGGGGCCTCTATGGCTACACCTTC
J gene: TRBJ2-3; V gene: TRBV6-6; clone size: NA; D gene: TRBD2; CDR3 protein: CAGKASGGTDTQYF; CDR3 DNA: TGTGCCGGGAAGGCTAGCGGGGGCACAGATACGCAGTATTTT
J gene: TRBJ2-1; V gene: TRBV30; clone size: NA; D gene: NA; CDR3 protein: CAWSPGSSYNEQFF; CDR3 DNA: TGTGCCTGGAGTCCAGGGAGCTCCTACAATGAGCAGTTCTTC
J gene: TRBJ2-3; V gene: TRBV5-1; clone size: NA; D gene: TRBD2; CDR3 protein: CASSFSGGAVADTQYF; CDR3 DNA: TGCGCCAGCAGCTTCAGCGGGGGGGCCGTGGCAGATACGCAGTATTTT
J gene: TRBJ1-2; V gene: TRBV6-6; clone size: NA; D gene: NA; CDR3 protein: CAESGERNYGYTF; CDR3 DNA: TGTGCCGAAAGCGGGGAACGGAACTATGGCTACACCTTC
J gene: TRBJ1-2; V gene: TRBV7-9; clone size: NA; D gene: TRBD1; CDR3 protein: CASSSQGASGGYTF; CDR3 DNA: TGTGCCAGCAGCTCCCAGGGGGCCTCGGGAGGCTACACCTTC
J gene: TRBJ2-1; V gene: TRBV6-5; clone size: NA; D gene: NA; CDR3 protein: CASSYSGRVNEQFF; CDR3 DNA: TGTGCCAGCAGTTACTCTGGCAGGGTAAATGAGCAGTTCTTC
J gene: TRBJ2-3; V gene: TRBV5-1; clone size: few; D gene: TRBD2; CDR3 protein: CASSLGTSGGALTDTQYF; CDR3 DNA: TGCGCCAGCAGCCTAGGGACTAGCGGGGGGGCCTTGACAGATACGCAGTATTTT
J gene: TRBJ1-1; V gene: TRBV4-1; clone size: NA; D gene: NA; CDR3 protein: CASSQDAGTEAFF; CDR3 DNA: TGCGCCAGCAGCCAAGATGCCGGTACTGAAGCTTTCTTT
J gene: TRBJ1-1; V gene: TRBV19; clone size: NA; D gene: TRBD1; CDR3 protein: CASSEGQGARLEAFF; CDR3 DNA: TGTGCCAGTAGTGAAGGACAGGGGGCGCGTCTTGAAGCTTTCTTT
J gene: TRBJ1-6; V gene: TRBV30; clone size: NA; D gene: TRBD1; CDR3 protein: CAWRHKRTGAVYNSPLHF; CDR3 DNA: TGTGCCTGGAGACATAAACGGACAGGGGCGGTGTATAATTCACCCCTCCACTTT
J gene: TRBJ1-1; V gene: TRBV7-9; clone size: NA; D gene: TRBD1; CDR3 protein: CASSLQGASRTEAFF; CDR3 DNA: TGTGCCAGCAGCTTACAGGGGGCGAGCCGGACTGAAGCTTTCTTT
J gene: TRBJ1-3; V gene: TRBV7-8; clone size: NA; D gene: NA; CDR3 protein: CASSLVVLQSFGNTIYF; CDR3 DNA: TGTGCCAGCAGCTTAGTAGTACTCCAGTCCTTCGGAAACACCATATATTTT
J gene: TRBJ1-1; V gene: TRBV7-8; clone size: NA; D gene: NA; CDR3 protein: CASSLVTGYMNTEAFF; CDR3 DNA: TGTGCCAGCAGCTTAGTCACAGGGTACATGAACACTGAAGCTTTCTTT
J gene: TRBJ2-3; V gene: TRBV5-1; clone size: NA; D gene: NA; CDR3 protein: CASSLGQITDTQYF; CDR3 DNA: TGCGCCAGCAGCTTGGGACAGATCACAGATACGCAGTATTTT
J gene: TRBJ1-4; V gene: TRBV3-1/TRBV3-2; clone size: NA; D gene: TRBD1; CDR3 protein: CASSQGQAEGEKLFF; CDR3 DNA: TGTGCCAGCAGCCAGGGACAGGCCGAAGGGGAAAAACTGTTTTTT
J gene: TRBJ1-5; V gene: TRBV12-5; clone size: NA; D gene: NA; CDR3 protein: CASGDRQLGSNQPQHF; CDR3 DNA: TGTGCTAGTGGAGATCGACAGTTGGGGAGCAATCAGCCCCAGCATTTT
J gene: TRBJ2-5; V gene: TRBV18; clone size: NA; D gene: NA; CDR3 protein: CASSLGPAVGETQYF; CDR3 DNA: TGTGCCAGCTCCCTGGGACCAGCGGTAGGGGAGACCCAGTACTTC
J gene: TRBJ1-2; V gene: TRBV9; clone size: NA; D gene: NA; CDR3 protein: CASSVVGGGYTF; CDR3 DNA: TGTGCCAGCAGCGTAGTTGGGGGTGGCTACACCTTC
J gene: TRBJ1-5; V gene: TRBV2; clone size: NA; D gene: NA; CDR3 protein: CASGAPPPQHF; CDR3 DNA: TGTGCCTCCGGGGCTCCGCCGCCCCAGCATTTT
J gene: TRBJ1-3; V gene: TRBV29-1; clone size: NA; D gene: NA; CDR3 protein: CSVSVGNTIYF; CDR3 DNA: TGCAGCGTTTCGGTAGGAAACACCATATATTTT
J gene: TRBJ1-2; V gene: TRBV3-1/TRBV3-2; clone size: NA; D gene: NA; CDR3 protein: CASSQEWQGGDGYTF; CDR3 DNA: TGTGCCAGCAGCCAAGAGTGGCAGGGAGGGGATGGCTACACCTTC